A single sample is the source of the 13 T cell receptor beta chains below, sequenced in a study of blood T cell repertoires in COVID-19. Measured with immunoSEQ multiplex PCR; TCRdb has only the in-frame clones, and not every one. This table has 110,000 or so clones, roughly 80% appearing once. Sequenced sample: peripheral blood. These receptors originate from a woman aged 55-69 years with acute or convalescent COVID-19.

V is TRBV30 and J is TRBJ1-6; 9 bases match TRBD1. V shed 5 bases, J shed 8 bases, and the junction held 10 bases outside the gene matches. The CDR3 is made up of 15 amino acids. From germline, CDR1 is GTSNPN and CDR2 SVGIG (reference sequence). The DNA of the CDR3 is TGTGCCTGGCTAACAGGGGGCCGCGGAGATTCACCCCTCCACTTT. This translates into CAWLTGGRGDSPLHF. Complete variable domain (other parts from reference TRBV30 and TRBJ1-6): SQTIHQWPATLVQPVGSPLSLECTVEGTSNPNLYWYRQAAGRGLQLLFYSVGIGQISSEVPQNLSASRPQDRQFILSSKKLLLSDSGFYLCAWLTGGRGDSPLHFGNGTRLTVT.

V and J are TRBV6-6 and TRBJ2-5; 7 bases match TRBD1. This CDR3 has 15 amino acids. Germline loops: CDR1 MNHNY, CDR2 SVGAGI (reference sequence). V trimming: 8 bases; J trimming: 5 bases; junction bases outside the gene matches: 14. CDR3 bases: TGTGCCAGCCGGGGTAGGGGGCGCGTGCGGGAGACCCAGTACTTC. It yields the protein CASRGRGRVRETQYF.

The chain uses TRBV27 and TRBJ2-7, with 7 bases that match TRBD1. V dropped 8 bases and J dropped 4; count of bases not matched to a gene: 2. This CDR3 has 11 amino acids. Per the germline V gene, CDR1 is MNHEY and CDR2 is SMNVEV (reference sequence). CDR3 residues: CASGDRYEQYF. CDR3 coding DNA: TGTGCCAGCGGGGACAGATACGAGCAGTACTTC.

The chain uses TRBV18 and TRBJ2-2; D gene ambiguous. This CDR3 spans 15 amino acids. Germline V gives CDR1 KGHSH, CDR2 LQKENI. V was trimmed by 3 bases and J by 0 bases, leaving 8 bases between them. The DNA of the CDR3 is TGTGCCAGCTCACCGCTACTCACGAACACCGGGGAGCTGTTTTTT. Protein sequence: CASSPLLTNTGELFF.

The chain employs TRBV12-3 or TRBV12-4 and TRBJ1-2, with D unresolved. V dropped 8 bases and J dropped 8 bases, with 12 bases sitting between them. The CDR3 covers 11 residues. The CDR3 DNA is TGTGCCAGCGGTGTCTCGGGAGGCTACACCTTC. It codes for CASGVSGGYTF.

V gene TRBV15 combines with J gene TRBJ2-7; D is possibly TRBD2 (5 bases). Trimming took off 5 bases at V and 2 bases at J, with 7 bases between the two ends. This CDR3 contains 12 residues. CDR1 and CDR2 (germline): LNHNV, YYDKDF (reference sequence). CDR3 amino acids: CATSSGAYEQYF. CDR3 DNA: TGTGCCACCAGCTCCGGGGCCTACGAGCAGTACTTC.

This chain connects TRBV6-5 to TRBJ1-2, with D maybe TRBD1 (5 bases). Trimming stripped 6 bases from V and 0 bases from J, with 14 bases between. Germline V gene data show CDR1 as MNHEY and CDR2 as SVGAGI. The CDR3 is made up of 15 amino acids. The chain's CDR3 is CASRIIGDPNYGYTF. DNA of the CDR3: TGTGCCAGCAGGATCATAGGGGATCCTAACTATGGCTACACCTTC.

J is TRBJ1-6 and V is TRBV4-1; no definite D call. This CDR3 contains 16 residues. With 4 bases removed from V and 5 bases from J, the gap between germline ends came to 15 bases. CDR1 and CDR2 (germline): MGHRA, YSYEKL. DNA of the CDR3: TGCGCCAGCAGCCGCGAGGGCAGCAATAATAATTCACCCCTCCACTTT. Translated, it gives CASSREGSNNNSPLHF.

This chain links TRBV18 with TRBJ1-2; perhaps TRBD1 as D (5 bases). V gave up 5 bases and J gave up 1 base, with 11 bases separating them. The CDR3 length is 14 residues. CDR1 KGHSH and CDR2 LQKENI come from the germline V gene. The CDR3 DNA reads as TGTGCCAGCTCAACTACGACAGTTAACTATGGCTACACCTTC. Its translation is CASSTTTVNYGYTF.

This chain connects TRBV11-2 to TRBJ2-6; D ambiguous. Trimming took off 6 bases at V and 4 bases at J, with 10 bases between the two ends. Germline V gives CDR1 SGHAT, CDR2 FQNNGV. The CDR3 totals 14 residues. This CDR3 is CASRPVGGANVLTF. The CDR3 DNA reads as TGTGCCAGCAGGCCGGTGGGCGGGGCCAACGTCCTGACTTTC.

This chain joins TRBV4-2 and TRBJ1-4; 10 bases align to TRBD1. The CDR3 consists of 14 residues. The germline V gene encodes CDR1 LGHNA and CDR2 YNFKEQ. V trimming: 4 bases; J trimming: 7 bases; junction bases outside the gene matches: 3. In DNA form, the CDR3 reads TGTGCCAGCAGCCCCCGACAGGGGGCTGAAAAACTGTTTTTT. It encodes CASSPRQGAEKLFF.

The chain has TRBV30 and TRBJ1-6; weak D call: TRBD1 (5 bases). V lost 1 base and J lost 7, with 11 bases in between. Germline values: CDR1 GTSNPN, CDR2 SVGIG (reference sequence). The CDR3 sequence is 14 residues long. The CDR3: CAWSAFGGNSPLHF. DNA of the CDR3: TGTGCCTGGAGTGCCTTCGGGGGGAATTCACCCCTCCACTTT.

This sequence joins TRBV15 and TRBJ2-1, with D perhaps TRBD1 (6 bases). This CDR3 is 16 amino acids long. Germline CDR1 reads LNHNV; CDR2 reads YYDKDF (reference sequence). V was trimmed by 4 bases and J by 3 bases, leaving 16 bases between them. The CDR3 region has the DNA TGTGCCACCAGCATTACCCGGGACATACTCTACAATGAGCAGTTCTTC. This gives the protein CATSITRDILYNEQFF.